One and the same sample provided the 10 T cell receptor beta chains below, sequenced in a study of blood T cell repertoires in COVID-19. The data were produced by immunoSEQ multiplex PCR, yet TCRdb's version contains in-frame clones alone and is incomplete. Here the sample spans about 94,000 clones, about 80% being singletons. Sequenced sample: peripheral blood. These receptors were obtained from a woman of 80 years or more with acute or convalescent COVID-19.

The chain combines TRBV9 with TRBJ2-2; 8 nucleotides match TRBD2. The germline CDR1 and CDR2 sequences are SGDLS and YYNGEE. The CDR3 sequence is 17 residues long. With V trimmed by 7 bases and J by 2 bases, 13 bases remained unmatched. The chain's CDR3 is CASHPLRTSGNTGELFF. The CDR3, as DNA: TGTGCCAGCCACCCCCTCCGAACTAGCGGTAACACCGGGGAGCTGTTTTTT.

V is TRBV10-2 and J is TRBJ2-1, with 9 bases lining up with TRBD2. Trimming cost V 9 bases and J 7 bases; bases outside gene matches: 13. The CDR3 consists of 15 residues. The germline CDR1 and CDR2 sequences are WSHSY and SAAADI. CDR3 DNA: TGCGCCAGTCGAGAAGGCGGGAGGGCCGAGAATGAGCAGTTCTTC. Translation gives CASREGGRAENEQFF.

The gene calls are TRBV24-1 and TRBJ2-3, with 10 bases aligning to TRBD1. CDR1 KGHDR and CDR2 SFDVKD come from the germline V gene. The CDR3 sequence is 16 residues long. V dropped 4 bases and J dropped 10; count of bases not matched to a gene: 13. The CDR3 is CATSESGTGEGRAQYF. DNA for the CDR3: TGTGCCACCAGTGAGTCCGGGACAGGGGAAGGACGGGCGCAGTATTTT.

With regard to this clone: At the DNA level, this CDR3 is encoded by other sequences in the same sample as well. This CDR3 reads CASSYYTGELFF. The CDR3 coding sequence is TGTGCCAGCAGCTATTACACCGGGGAGCTGTTTTTT. The V call is TRBV12-3 or TRBV12-4, the J call TRBJ2-2; D is ambiguous. The CDR3 is made up of 12 amino acids. Trimming pared 6 bases from V and 3 bases from J, leaving 5 bases between.

This clone was counted a few times. The chain uses TRBV30 and TRBJ1-6; D is uncertain. The V gene's germline CDR1 is GTSNPN and CDR2 SVGIG (reference sequence). V was trimmed by 4 bases and J by 7 bases, leaving 11 bases between them. The CDR3 is made up of 13 amino acids. DNA of the CDR3: TGTGCCTGGAACGACTTGGAAAATTCACCCCTCCACTTT. Translation gives CAWNDLENSPLHF.

This chain joins TRBV9 and TRBJ1-3; tentative D call: TRBD1 (5 bases). V shed 0 bases and J shed 0 bases, with 13 bases lying between them. This CDR3 has 17 amino acids. Germline CDR1 and CDR2: SGDLS and YYNGEE. Here the CDR3 reads CASSVGGTASSGNTIYF. The CDR3 DNA reads as TGTGCCAGCAGCGTAGGGGGGACTGCCAGCTCTGGAAACACCATATATTTT.

The chain has TRBV7-3 and TRBJ2-1; unclear D gene. V was clipped by 3 bases and J by 5 bases, with 5 bases between them. Looked up from germline, CDR1 is SGHTA and CDR2 is FQGTGA. CDR3 length: 12 residues. The DNA for the CDR3 is TGTGCCAGCAGCTTCTTAAACAATGAGCAGTTCTTC. Translation gives CASSFLNNEQFF.

The rearrangement links TRBV5-1 to TRBJ2-3; tentative D call: TRBD1 (5 bases). Trimming left V 4 bases short and J 2 bases short, with 11 bases between. This CDR3 is 14 amino acids long. Germline lookup yields CDR1 SGHRS and CDR2 YFSETQ. The CDR3 loop is CASSPPTATDTQYF. CDR3 nucleotide sequence: TGCGCCAGCAGCCCACCGACAGCCACAGATACGCAGTATTTT.

The chain recombines TRBV4-1 with TRBJ2-7, with TRBD2 matching over 8 bases. V gave up 2 bases and J gave up 6 bases; unmatched junction bases: 12. The CDR3 consists of 16 residues. CDR1 and CDR2 from the germline V gene are MGHRA and YSYEKL. The CDR3 coding sequence is TGCGCCAGCAGCCAAACGACCGGGACTAGTCTTCGCGAGCAGTACTTC. Translation: CASSQTTGTSLREQYF.

The V call is TRBV11-2, the J call TRBJ2-1; tentative D call: TRBD1 (6 bases). This CDR3 is 12 amino acids long. Trimming cost V 6 bases and J 7 bases, with 10 bases left between them. Germline V gene sequence: CDR1 SGHAT, CDR2 FQNNGV. The chain's CDR3 is CASSETGNEQFF. CDR3 DNA: TGTGCCAGCAGTGAGACAGGTAATGAGCAGTTCTTC.